This TCR beta chain is drawn from a study of response to subunit inactivated influenza vaccine. Study findings and constraints: Each seasonal flu vaccination may recruit only limited new T cells, authors suggested.

Germline V lookup: CDR1 SGHVS, CDR2 FQNEAQ. Trimming at V came to 2 bases and at J to 2 bases, leaving 6 bases not matched to a gene. This CDR3 contains 17 residues. Each CDR3 protein is one row after TCRdb ran MiXCR on the RT-PCR reads. This table holds roughly 460,000 distinct CDR3 sequences, approximately 10% found once. In regard to this clonotype: Its specificity is not known.

The TCR sequence derives from a man aged 50 or older who received an inactivated influenza vaccine. The chain links TRBV7-8 to TRBJ2-5, with 12 nucleotides matching TRBD2. This sample comprised PBMCs from blood, obtained more than 35 days after vaccination. The CDR3 DNA follows: TGTGCCAGCAGCTTAAGCCCCCTAGCGGGGGGGCAAGAGACCCAGTACTTC. Encoded protein: CASSLSPLAGGQETQYF.